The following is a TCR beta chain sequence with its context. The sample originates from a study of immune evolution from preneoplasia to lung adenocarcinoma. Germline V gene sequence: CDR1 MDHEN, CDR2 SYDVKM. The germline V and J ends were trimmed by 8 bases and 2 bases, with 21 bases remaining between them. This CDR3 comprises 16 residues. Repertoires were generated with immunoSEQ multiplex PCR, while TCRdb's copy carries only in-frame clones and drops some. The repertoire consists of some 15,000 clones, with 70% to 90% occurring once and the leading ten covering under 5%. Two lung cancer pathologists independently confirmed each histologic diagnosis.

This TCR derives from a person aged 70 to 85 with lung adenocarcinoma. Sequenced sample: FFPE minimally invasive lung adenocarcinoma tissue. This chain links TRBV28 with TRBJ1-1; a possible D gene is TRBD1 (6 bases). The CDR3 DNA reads TGTGCCAGCTCCTATCCGGCAGGACAGCGTAACACTGAAGCTTTCTTT. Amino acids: CASSYPAGQRNTEAFF.